The 18 T cell receptor beta chains presented below share a single source sample, sequenced in a study of cytomegalovirus exposure and HLA in healthy donors. The primer mix had 60 Vbeta and 13 Jbeta primers. Assay: immunoSEQ multiplex PCR; the TCRdb copy retains only in-frame clones and omits some. The sample records over 200,000 clones, 85% to 90% being singletons. Sequenced input: PBMCs. All receptors derive from a human donor in good health.

The chain couples TRBV28 to TRBJ2-3; maybe TRBD2 (6 bases). Trimming took 8 bases from V and 4 from J, leaving 19 bases between them. The germline CDR1 and CDR2 sequences are MDHEN and SYDVKM. There are 15 residues in the CDR3. The CDR3 protein is CASSQGASVADTQYF. CDR3 nucleotides: TGTGCCAGCTCCCAAGGCGCTAGCGTGGCAGATACGCAGTATTTT.

V is TRBV6-1 and J is TRBJ1-2, with 11 bases aligning to TRBD1. The CDR3 loop spans 14 amino acids. Per the germline V gene, CDR1 is MNHNS and CDR2 is SASEGT. V shed 11 bases, J shed 4 bases, and the junction held 9 bases outside the gene matches. In DNA form, the CDR3 reads TGTGCCTCCTGGACAGGGGGCGTCGGCTATGGCTACACCTTC. It yields the protein CASWTGGVGYGYTF.

This clone was seen a few times. One end of the junction does not line up with germline, which may come from a read error. The chain combines TRBV6-5 with TRBJ1-1; D is perhaps TRBD1 (5 bases). Looked up from germline, CDR1 is MNHEY and CDR2 is SVGAGI. The CDR3 has 14 amino acids. This chain's CDR3 is CASSHSQGKVEAFF. CDR3 DNA sequence: TGTGCCAGCAGTCACTCTCAGGGTAAGGTAGAAGCTTTCTTT.

This chain uses TRBV10-3 with TRBJ1-6; D unresolved. The V end lost 2 bases, the J end lost 9 bases, and 11 bases lay between the germline ends. From germline, CDR1 is ENHRY and CDR2 SYGVKD. This CDR3 comprises 14 residues. CDR3 residues: CAISERETSSPLHF. The CDR3, as DNA: TGTGCCATCAGTGAGCGGGAAACGAGTTCACCCCTCCACTTT.

This chain uses TRBV11-2 with TRBJ1-1; D perhaps matches TRBD1 (6 bases). V was cut by 5 bases and J by 5 bases, with 15 bases left in between. CDR3 length: 14 amino acids. Germline V gene data show CDR1 as SGHAT and CDR2 as FQNNGV. The DNA of the CDR3 is TGTGCCAGCAGCCTAGCGGGAGGGGGGACTGAAGCTTTCTTT. Translation gives CASSLAGGGTEAFF.

The rearrangement uses TRBV11-2 and TRBJ2-7, with a possible D match to TRBD2 (6 bases). Germline assignment: CDR1 SGHAT and CDR2 FQNNGV. Trimming took 1 base from V and 1 from J, leaving 8 bases between them. The CDR3 covers 14 residues. The CDR3 DNA follows: TGTGCCAGCAGCTTAGCGGGAGAGTCCTACGAGCAGTACTTC. This encodes CASSLAGESYEQYF.

The rearrangement uses TRBV7-9 and TRBJ2-1, with 9 bases lining up with TRBD2. The V segment lost 4 bases and the J segment 10 bases; nucleotides outside the gene matches: 11. CDR3 size: 15 residues. Germline CDR1 reads SEHNR; CDR2 reads FQNEAQ (reference sequence). The CDR3 loop reads CASSSMVAGELEQFF. The CDR3 DNA reads as TGTGCCAGCAGCTCTATGGTAGCGGGAGAACTGGAGCAGTTCTTC.

V usage is TRBV6-1 and J usage is TRBJ1-2; a weak D match, TRBD1 (6 bases). There are 15 residues in the CDR3. The V end lost 2 bases, the J end lost 4 bases, and 14 bases lay between the germline ends. CDR1 and CDR2 (germline): MNHNS, SASEGT. The CDR3 here is CASSETWGRVYGYTF. The CDR3 DNA reads as TGTGCCAGCAGTGAAACTTGGGGGCGCGTCTATGGCTACACCTTC.

This chain joins TRBV7-2 and TRBJ1-1; D gene unclear. There are 14 residues in the CDR3. V lost 5 bases and J 2 bases, leaving 12 bases between the germline ends. Germline V gene lookup returns CDR1 SGHTA and CDR2 FQGNSA. The CDR3 DNA reads as TGTGCCAGCAGCATTCGACAATACAACACTGAAGCTTTCTTT. Residues: CASSIRQYNTEAFF.

The rearrangement uses TRBV13 and TRBJ2-6, with D hard to call. The germline gives CDR1 PRHDT, CDR2 FYEKMQ (reference sequence). This CDR3 contains 17 residues. Trimming shortened V by 3 bases and J by 0 bases, and 12 bases separated the two germline ends. CDR3: CASSFRPRYSGANVLTF. CDR3 nucleotides: TGTGCCAGCAGCTTCAGGCCCCGCTACTCTGGGGCCAACGTCCTGACTTTC.

The chain has TRBV5-4 and TRBJ2-7; no clear D gene. The CDR3 contains 15 residues. Per the germline V gene, CDR1 is SGHNT and CDR2 is YYREEE (reference sequence). Trimming shortened V by 0 bases and J by 1 base, and 11 bases separated the two germline ends. The CDR3 DNA reads TGTGCCAGCAGCTTGGTATTAGCCGGATCCTACGAGCAGTACTTC. Translating gives CASSLVLAGSYEQYF.

The chain carries TRBV4-2 and TRBJ1-2, with 7 bases identical to TRBD1. The length of the CDR3 is 17 residues. J lost 8 bases, V lost 1 base, and 16 bases had no gene match. Per germline, CDR1 LGHNA and CDR2 YNFKEQ. CDR3 nucleotide sequence: TGTGCCAGCAGCCAAGCGGGGACAGATTTGTTTGGAAGCGGCTACACCTTC. Its protein is CASSQAGTDLFGSGYTF.

V is TRBV19 and J is TRBJ1-2; 8 bases fit TRBD1. This CDR3 spans 15 amino acids. Germline V lookup: CDR1 LNHDA, CDR2 SQIVND (reference sequence). V was clipped by 5 bases and J by 4 bases; unmatched bases: 9. CDR3 in DNA: TGTGCCAGTAGTGCCATTCAGGGGGCCAGCTATGGCTACACCTTC. Its translation is CASSAIQGASYGYTF.

This clone was counted once. The chain employs TRBV2 and TRBJ1-5; TRBD1 is a possible D gene (6 bases). The V gene's germline CDR1 is SNHLY and CDR2 FYNNEI. This CDR3 is built from 14 residues. Trimming pared 5 bases from V and 5 bases from J, leaving 13 bases between. CDR3 sequence reads: CASSPRGLYQPQHF. DNA of the CDR3: TGTGCCAGCAGTCCAAGGGGGTTATATCAGCCCCAGCATTTT.

The chain links TRBV4-1 to TRBJ2-7; a possible D gene is TRBD1 (5 bases). The CDR3 sequence is 13 residues long. Germline V gene lookup returns CDR1 MGHRA and CDR2 YSYEKL. V was pared by 4 bases and J by 3 bases, with 10 bases between. In nucleotides, the CDR3 is TGCGCCAGCAGCCTGACAGATCTCTACGAGCAGTACTTC. It encodes CASSLTDLYEQYF.

The V and J genes are TRBV5-4 and TRBJ2-4; 8 positions match TRBD1. Looked up from germline, CDR1 is SGHNT and CDR2 is YYREEE (reference sequence). CDR3 size: 14 residues. The V segment lost 0 bases and the J segment 8 bases; nucleotides outside the gene matches: 4. CDR3 sequence reads: CASSLAGGADIQYF. As DNA, the CDR3 is TGTGCCAGCAGCTTGGCAGGGGGCGCAGACATTCAGTACTTC.

This sequence joins TRBV7-9 and TRBJ2-5; tentative D call: TRBD1 (6 bases). The germline V and J ends were trimmed by 2 bases and 4 bases, with 11 bases remaining between them. The CDR3 spans 14 residues. The germline V gene has CDR1 SEHNR and CDR2 FQNEAQ (reference sequence). The CDR3 DNA reads as TGTGCCAGCAGCTTAATGGACAGCCTAGAGACCCAGTACTTC. Translated, it gives CASSLMDSLETQYF.

This rearrangement joins TRBV25-1 to TRBJ1-5; 11 positions agree with TRBD1. The germline gives CDR1 MGHDK, CDR2 SYGVNS. This CDR3 spans 14 amino acids. V was pared by 5 bases and J by 6 bases, with 3 bases of the junction left unmatched. The CDR3 loop is CASSPGQGAQPQHF. The CDR3, as DNA: TGTGCCAGCAGTCCCGGACAGGGGGCTCAGCCCCAGCATTTT.